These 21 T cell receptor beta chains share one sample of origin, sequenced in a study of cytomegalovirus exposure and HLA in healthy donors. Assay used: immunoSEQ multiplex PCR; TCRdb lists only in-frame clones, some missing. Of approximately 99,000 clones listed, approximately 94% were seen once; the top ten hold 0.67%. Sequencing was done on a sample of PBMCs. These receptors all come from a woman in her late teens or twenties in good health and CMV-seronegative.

The DNA of the CDR3 is TGTGCCAGCAGCTCCCCAGGTTTCTATGGCTACACCTTC. It yields the protein CASSSPGFYGYTF. V and J are TRBV5-6 and TRBJ1-2; D ambiguous. Trimming left V 3 bases short and J 4 bases short, with 10 bases between. CDR3 length: 13 residues. Germline V CDR1 and CDR2: SGHDT, YYEEEE.

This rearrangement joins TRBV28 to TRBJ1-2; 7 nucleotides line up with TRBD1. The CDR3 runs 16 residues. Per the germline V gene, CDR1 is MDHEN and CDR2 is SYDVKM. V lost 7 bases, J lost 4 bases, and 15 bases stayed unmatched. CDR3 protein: CASKPDRVGGAYGYTF. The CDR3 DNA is TGTGCCAGCAAACCCGACAGGGTCGGGGGCGCCTATGGCTACACCTTC.

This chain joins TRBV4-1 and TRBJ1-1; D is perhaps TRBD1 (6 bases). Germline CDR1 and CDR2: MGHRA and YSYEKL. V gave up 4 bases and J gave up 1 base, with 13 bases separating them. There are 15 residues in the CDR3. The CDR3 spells CASSPYGGANTEAFF. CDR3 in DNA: TGCGCCAGCAGCCCCTATGGGGGGGCGAACACTGAAGCTTTCTTT.

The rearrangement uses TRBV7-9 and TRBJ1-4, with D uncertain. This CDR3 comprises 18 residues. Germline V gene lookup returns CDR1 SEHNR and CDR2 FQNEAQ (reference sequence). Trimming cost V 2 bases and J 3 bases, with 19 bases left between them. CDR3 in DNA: TGTGCCAGCAGCTTACCGGGGTCAAGGGTAATTGCTAATGAAAAACTGTTTTTT. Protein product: CASSLPGSRVIANEKLFF.

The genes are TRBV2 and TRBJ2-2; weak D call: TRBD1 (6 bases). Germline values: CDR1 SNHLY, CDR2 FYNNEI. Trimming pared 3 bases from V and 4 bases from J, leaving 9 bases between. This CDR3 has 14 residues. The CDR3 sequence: CASSDRGSTGELFF. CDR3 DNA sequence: TGTGCCAGCAGTGACAGGGGTAGCACCGGGGAGCTGTTTTTT.

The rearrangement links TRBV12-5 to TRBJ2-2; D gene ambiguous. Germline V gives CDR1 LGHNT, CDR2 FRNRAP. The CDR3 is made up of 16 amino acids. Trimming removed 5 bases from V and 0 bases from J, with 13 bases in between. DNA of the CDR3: TGTGCTAGTGGTCTTGGGCTTTCCGCGAACACCGGGGAGCTGTTTTTT. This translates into CASGLGLSANTGELFF.

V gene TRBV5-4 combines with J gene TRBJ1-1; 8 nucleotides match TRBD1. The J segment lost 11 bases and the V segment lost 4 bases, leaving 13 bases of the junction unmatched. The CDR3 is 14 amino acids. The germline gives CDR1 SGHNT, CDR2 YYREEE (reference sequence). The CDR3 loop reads CASSTGQVREEAFF. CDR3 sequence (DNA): TGTGCCAGCAGCACGGGACAGGTTCGAGAGGAGGCTTTCTTT.

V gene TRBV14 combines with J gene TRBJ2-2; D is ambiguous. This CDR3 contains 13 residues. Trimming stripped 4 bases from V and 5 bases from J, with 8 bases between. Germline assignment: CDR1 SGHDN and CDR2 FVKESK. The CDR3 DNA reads TGTGCCAGCAGCCTCAGATTAACCGGGGAGCTGTTTTTT. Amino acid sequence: CASSLRLTGELFF.

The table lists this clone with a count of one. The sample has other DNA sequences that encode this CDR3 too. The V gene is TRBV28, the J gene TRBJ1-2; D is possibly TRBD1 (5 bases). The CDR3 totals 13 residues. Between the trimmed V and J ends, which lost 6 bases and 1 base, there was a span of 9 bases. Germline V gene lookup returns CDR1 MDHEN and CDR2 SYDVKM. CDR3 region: CASSLGGNYGYTF. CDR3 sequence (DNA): TGTGCCAGCAGCCTGGGGGGTAACTATGGCTACACCTTC.

This CDR3 is CASSSPNQETQYF. The CDR3 nucleotides are TGTGCCAGCAGTAGCCCGAACCAAGAGACCCAGTACTTC. This chain links TRBV7-3 with TRBJ2-5; no clear D gene. This CDR3 has 13 residues. Germline V gene data show CDR1 as SGHTA and CDR2 as FQGTGA. Between the trimmed V and J ends, which lost 6 bases and 0 bases, there was a span of 8 bases.

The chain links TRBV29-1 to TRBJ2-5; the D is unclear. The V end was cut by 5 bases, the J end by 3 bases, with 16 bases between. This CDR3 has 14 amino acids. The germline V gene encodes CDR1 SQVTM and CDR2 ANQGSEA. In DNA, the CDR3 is TGCAGCGTTATCCCCGGGTCAAGCGAAGAGACCCAGTACTTC. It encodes CSVIPGSSEETQYF.

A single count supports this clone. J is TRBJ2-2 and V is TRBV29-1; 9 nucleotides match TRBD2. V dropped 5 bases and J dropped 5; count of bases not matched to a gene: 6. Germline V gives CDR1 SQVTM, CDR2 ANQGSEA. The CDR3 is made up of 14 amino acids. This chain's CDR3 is CSVIAGANTGELFF. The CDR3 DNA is TGCAGCGTTATAGCGGGGGCAAATACCGGGGAGCTGTTTTTT.

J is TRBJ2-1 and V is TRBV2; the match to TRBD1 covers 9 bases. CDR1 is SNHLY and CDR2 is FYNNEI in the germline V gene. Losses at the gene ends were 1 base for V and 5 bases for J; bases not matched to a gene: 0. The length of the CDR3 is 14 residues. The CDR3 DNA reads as TGTGCCAGCAGTGAAGGGACAGGGGACAATGAGCAGTTCTTC. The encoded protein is CASSEGTGDNEQFF.

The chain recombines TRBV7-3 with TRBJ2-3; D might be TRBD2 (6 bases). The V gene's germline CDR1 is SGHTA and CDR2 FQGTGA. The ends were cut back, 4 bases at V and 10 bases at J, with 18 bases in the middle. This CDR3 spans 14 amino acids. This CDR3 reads CASSSGTEAGSQYF. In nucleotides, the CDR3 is TGTGCCAGCAGCTCAGGGACGGAGGCGGGATCGCAGTATTTT.

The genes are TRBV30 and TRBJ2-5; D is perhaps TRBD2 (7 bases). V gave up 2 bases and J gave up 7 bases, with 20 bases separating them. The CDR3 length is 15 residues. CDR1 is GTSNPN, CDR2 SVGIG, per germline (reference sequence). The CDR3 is CAWSPPAMGGRTQYF. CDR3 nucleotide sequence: TGTGCCTGGAGTCCACCGGCCATGGGGGGGCGGACCCAGTACTTC.

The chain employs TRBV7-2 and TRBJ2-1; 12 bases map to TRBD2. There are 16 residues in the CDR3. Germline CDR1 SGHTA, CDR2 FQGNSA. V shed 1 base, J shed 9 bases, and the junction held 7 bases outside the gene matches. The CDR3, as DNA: TGTGCCAGCAGCTTAGGAGGGCTAGCGGGGGGGATTGAGCAGTTCTTC. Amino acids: CASSLGGLAGGIEQFF. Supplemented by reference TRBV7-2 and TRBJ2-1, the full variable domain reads GAGVSQSPSNKVTEKGKDVELRCDPISGHTALYWYRQSLGQGLEFLIYFQGNSAPDKSGLPSDRFSAERTGGSVSTLTIQRTQQEDSAVYLCASSLGGLAGGIEQFFGPGTRLTVL.

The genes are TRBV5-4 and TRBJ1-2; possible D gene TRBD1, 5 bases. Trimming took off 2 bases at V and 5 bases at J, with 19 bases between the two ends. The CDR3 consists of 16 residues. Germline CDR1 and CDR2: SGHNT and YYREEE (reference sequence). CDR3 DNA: TGTGCCAGCAGCTTCGTCAGGGCTACCCAGGGTTATGGCTACACCTTC. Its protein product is CASSFVRATQGYGYTF.

This CDR3 reads CASSQDGRLAKNIQYF. For the CDR3, the DNA is TGCGCCAGCAGCCAAGATGGGAGGCTAGCCAAAAACATTCAGTACTTC. The chain recombines TRBV4-1 with TRBJ2-4, with D possibly TRBD2 on 6 matching bases. The germline V gene has CDR1 MGHRA and CDR2 YSYEKL. The CDR3 loop spans 16 amino acids. V dropped 0 bases and J dropped 0 bases, with 9 bases sitting between them.

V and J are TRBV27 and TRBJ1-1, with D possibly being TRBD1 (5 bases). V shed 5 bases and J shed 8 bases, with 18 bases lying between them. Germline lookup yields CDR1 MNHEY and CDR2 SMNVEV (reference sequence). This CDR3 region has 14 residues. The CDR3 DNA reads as TGTGCCAGCAGTACTGGGGGAGGCCGCGCGGAAGCTTTCTTT. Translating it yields CASSTGGGRAEAFF.

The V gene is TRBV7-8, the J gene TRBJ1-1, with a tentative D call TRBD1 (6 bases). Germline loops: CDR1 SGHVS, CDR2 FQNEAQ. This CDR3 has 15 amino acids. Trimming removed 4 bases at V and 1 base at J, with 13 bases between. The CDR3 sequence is CASSYTGFGNTEAFF. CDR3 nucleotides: TGTGCCAGCAGCTACACAGGGTTTGGGAACACTGAAGCTTTCTTT. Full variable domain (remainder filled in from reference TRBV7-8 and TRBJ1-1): GAGVSQSPRYKVAKRGQDVALRCDPISGHVSLFWYQQALGQGPEFLTYFQNEAQLDKSGLPSDRFFAERPEGSVSTLKIQRTQQEDSAVYLCASSYTGFGNTEAFFGQGTRLTVV.

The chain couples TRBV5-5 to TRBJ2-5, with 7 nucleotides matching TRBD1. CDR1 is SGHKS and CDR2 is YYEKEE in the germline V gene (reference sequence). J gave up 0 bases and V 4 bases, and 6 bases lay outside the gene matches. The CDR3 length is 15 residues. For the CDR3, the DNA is TGTGCCAGCAGCCATCGCGGACAGGACCAAGAGACCCAGTACTTC. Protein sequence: CASSHRGQDQETQYF.